This T cell receptor (beta chain) is drawn from a study of quantifying T cell responses using KT2 cells (dated by TCRdb to 2016 to 2017). Regarding the study in general: RNA was DNase-treated and reverse transcribed with TCR alpha and beta constant-region primers, mostly using SuperScript III. The efficiency of the T4 ligation step under optimum conditions was estimated to be greater than 9%. To prevent over-amplification, PCR2 was performed as a SYBR Green qPCR and halted at a predetermined fluorescence threshold.

The sample holds many counts of this clonotype. Its antigen remains undetermined. The record has no base qualities; no much larger clone is one base away. To test the sensitivity and accuracy of the pipeline, known numbers of KT2, a T cell clone whose TCR had already been sequenced, were spiked into unfractionated PBMC. A range of KT2-to-PBMC ratios was set up by mixing KT2 cells into a fixed number of PBMC. Broad study findings and their caveats: This TCR sequencing study did not compare the pipeline side by side with other TCR sequencing techniques. KT2 sequences were detected down to the lowest spike-in tested, about one KT2 cell per 100,000 PBMC. At very high KT2 spike-in numbers, detection of KT2 sequences reached saturation. A linear scaling of KT2 alpha and beta sequence counts with input KT2 cell number was observed over several orders of magnitude.

The library was made by UMI-ligation and nested PCR. Using T4 RNA ligase 1, a single-stranded oligonucleotide bearing the Illumina SP2 sequence plus a UMI was ligated onto the 3' end of the cDNA. PCR1 consisted of four to five cycles (98 degrees C 15 s, 69 degrees C 30 s, 72 degrees C 40 s), and for the beta primer an equimolar mix of RC1.1 and RC1.2 was used to cover TRBC1 and TRBC2. Starting at PCR2, TCR alpha and beta chains were handled separately, and sample indices and Illumina adaptors were added. Placed after an 8-base spacer, the UMI was made up of 12 random nucleotides arranged as two hexamers with a spacer between them. Sequencing was done on an Illumina MiSeq using v2 2x251 paired-end chemistry, usually with approximately 11 samples per run. To boost diversity, each sequencing library was supplemented with PhiX DNA at about 4.5-8%. The authors' analysis ran thus. The raw reads were converted into FASTQ with bcl2fastq and then demultiplexed by dual indices with Demultiplexor. V and J genes were assigned by Decombinator through tag matching, with a single base-pair mismatch being allowed. UMIs were used by Collapsinator to correct both sequencing errors and frequency errors caused by PCR heterogeneity. CDR3Translator converted Decombinator identifiers to nucleotide sequence, translated to amino acids, and extracted CDR3 using C- and N-terminal motifs. A cluster of KT2 sequences sharing one unique molecular identifier was counted as one distinct KT2 TCR. The public reads were run again by TCRdb, first through fastp at Q25 and then through MiXCR, and only productive beta chains were kept. Each record represents a unique CDR3 protein, reported with the most common genes and DNA among its rows. Here the V and J calls rest on TCRdb's processing, not on the authors' analysis. The sample has tens of thousands of distinct CDR3 sequences on record, around 10% of them singletons. More than 9% of the sample is in the top ten clones.

The CDR1 and CDR2 encoded by the germline V gene are KGHDR and SFDVKD. From the cysteine through the phenylalanine, the CDR3 covers 16 amino acids. Just the 48-base CDR3 DNA is kept, in frame starting at base 1. For this chain, trimming is 3 bases at the V end and 4 bases at the J end, and the number of junction bases without a gene match is 5. This clonotype originated in a human donor. This receptor chain uses TRBV24-1 and TRBJ2-5; 12 bases in the middle match TRBD2. What was sequenced was PBMCs spiked with cells of the T cell clone KT2. The nucleotide sequence is given as TGTGCCACCAGTGATAGACTAGCGGGAGAAGGAGAGACCCAGTACTTC. Its protein is CATSDRLAGEGETQYF.